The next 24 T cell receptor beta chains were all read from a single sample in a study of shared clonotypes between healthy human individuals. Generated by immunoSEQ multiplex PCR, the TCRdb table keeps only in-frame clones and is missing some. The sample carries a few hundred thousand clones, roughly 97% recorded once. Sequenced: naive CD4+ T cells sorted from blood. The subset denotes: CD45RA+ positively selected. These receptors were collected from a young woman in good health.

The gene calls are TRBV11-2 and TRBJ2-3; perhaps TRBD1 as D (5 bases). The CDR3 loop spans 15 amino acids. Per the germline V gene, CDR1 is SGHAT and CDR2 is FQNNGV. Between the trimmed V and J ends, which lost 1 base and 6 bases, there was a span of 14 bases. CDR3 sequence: CASSLVGQGWDTQYF. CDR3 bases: TGTGCCAGCAGCTTAGTAGGGCAGGGTTGGGATACGCAGTATTTT.

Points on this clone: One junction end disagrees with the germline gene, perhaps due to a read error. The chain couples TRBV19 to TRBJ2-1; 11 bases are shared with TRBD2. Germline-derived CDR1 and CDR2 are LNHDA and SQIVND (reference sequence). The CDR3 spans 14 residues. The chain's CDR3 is CASRLAGGSNGQFF. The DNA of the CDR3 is TGTGCCAGCCGCCTAGCGGGAGGCAGCAATGGGCAGTTCTTC.

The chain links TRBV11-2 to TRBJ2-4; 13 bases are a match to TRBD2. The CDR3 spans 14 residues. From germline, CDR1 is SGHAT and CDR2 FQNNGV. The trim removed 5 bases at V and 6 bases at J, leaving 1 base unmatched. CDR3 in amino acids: CASSRTSGGNIQYF. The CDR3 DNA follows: TGTGCCAGCAGCCGGACTAGCGGGGGAAACATTCAGTACTTC.

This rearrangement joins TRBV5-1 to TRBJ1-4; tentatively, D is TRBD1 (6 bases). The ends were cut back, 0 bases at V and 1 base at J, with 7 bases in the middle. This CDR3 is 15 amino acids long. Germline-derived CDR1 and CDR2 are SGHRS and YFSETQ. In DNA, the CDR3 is TGCGCCAGCAGCTTGGTAGGGGGAACTAATGAAAAACTGTTTTTT. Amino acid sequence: CASSLVGGTNEKLFF.

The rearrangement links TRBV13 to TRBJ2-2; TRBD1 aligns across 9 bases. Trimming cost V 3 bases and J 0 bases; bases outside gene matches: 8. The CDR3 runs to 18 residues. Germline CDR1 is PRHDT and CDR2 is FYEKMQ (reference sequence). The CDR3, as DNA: TGTGCCAGCAGCTTGGGGGACAGGGCCGAATCGAACACCGGGGAGCTGTTTTTT. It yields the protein CASSLGDRAESNTGELFF.

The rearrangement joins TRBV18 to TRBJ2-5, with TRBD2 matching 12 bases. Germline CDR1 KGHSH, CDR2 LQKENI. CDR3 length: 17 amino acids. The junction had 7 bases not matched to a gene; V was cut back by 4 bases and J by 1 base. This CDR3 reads CASSLEASGRAQETQYF. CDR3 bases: TGTGCCAGCTCACTGGAAGCTAGCGGGAGGGCCCAAGAGACCCAGTACTTC.

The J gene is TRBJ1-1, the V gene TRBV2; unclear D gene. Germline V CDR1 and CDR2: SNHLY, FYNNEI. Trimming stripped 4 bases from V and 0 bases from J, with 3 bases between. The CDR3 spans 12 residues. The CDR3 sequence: CASSVLNTEAFF. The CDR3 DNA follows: TGTGCCAGCAGTGTTTTGAACACTGAAGCTTTCTTT.

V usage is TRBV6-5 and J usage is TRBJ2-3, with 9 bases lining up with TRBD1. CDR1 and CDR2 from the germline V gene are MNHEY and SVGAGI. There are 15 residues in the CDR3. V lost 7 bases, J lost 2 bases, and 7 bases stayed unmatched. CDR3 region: CASTPGTGITDTQYF. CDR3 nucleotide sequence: TGTGCCAGCACCCCCGGGACAGGGATCACAGATACGCAGTATTTT.

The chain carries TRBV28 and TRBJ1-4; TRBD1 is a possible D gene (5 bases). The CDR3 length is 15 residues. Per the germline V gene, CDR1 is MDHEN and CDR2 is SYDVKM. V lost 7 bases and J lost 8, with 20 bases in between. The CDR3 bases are TGTGCCAGCACCGAAGGGCGGTTGGGGGACGAAAAACTGTTTTTT. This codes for CASTEGRLGDEKLFF.

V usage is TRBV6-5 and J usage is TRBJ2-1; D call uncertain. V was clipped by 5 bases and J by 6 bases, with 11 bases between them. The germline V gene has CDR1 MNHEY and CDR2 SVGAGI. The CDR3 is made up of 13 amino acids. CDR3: CASSPAGRNEQFF. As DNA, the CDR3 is TGTGCCAGCAGTCCGGCCGGGCGCAATGAGCAGTTCTTC.

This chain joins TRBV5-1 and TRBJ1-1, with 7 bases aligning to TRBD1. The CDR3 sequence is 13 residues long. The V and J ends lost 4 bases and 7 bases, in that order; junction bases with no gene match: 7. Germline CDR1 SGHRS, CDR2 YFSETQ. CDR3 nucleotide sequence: TGCGCCAGCAGCCGACAGGGCGAGGGTGAAGCTTTCTTT. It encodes CASSRQGEGEAFF. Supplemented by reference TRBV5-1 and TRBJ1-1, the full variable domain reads KAGVTQTPRYLIKTRGQQVTLSCSPISGHRSVSWYQQTPGQGLQFLFEYFSETQRNKGNFPGRFSGRQFSNSRSEMNVSTLELGDSALYLCASSRQGEGEAFFGQGTRLTVV.

The CDR3 protein is CSAKPNTEAFF. CDR3 DNA sequence: TGCAGTGCTAAGCCGAACACTGAAGCTTTCTTT. The genes are TRBV20-1 and TRBJ1-1; D uncertain. CDR3 length: 11 residues. V lost 4 bases and J 1 base, leaving 4 bases between the germline ends. Germline V lookup: CDR1 DFQATT, CDR2 SNEGSKA (reference sequence).

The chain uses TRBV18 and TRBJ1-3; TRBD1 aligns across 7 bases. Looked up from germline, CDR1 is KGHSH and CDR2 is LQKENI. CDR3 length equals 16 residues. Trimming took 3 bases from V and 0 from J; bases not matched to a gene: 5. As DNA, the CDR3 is TGTGCCAGCTCACCCCCCGACAGGGTCTCTGGAAACACCATATATTTT. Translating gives CASSPPDRVSGNTIYF. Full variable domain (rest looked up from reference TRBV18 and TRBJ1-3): NAGVMQNPRHLVRRRGQEARLRCSPMKGHSHVYWYRQLPEEGLKFMVYLQKENIIDESGMPKERFSAEFPKEGPSILRIQQVVRGDSAAYFCASSPPDRVSGNTIYFGEGSWLTVV.

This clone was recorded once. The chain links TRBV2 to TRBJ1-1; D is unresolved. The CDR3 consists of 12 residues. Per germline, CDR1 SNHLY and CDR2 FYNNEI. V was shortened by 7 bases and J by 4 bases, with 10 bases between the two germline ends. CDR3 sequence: CASTIWATEAFF. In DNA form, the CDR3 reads TGTGCCAGCACAATTTGGGCCACTGAAGCTTTCTTT.

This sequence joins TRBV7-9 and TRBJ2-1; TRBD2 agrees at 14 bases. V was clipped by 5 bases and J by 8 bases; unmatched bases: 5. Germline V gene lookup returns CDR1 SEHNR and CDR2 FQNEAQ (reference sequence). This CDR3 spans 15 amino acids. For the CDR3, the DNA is TGTGCCAGCAGCCGGGGACTAGCGGGAGAGTATGAGCAGTTCTTC. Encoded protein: CASSRGLAGEYEQFF.

DNA for the CDR3: TGTGCCAGCAGCCCCCTAGCGGGAGGCACCGGGGAGCTGTTTTTT. Translated: CASSPLAGGTGELFF. The chain uses TRBV5-6 and TRBJ2-2; 11 bases fit TRBD2. V gave up 4 bases and J gave up 4 bases; unmatched junction bases: 3. Germline CDR1 reads SGHDT; CDR2 reads YYEEEE. The CDR3 has 15 residues.

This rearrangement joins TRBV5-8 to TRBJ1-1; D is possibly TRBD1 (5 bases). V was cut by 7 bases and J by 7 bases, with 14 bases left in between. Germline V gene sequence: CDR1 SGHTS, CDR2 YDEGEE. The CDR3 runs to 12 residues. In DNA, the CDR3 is TGTGCCAGCCGATTCGGACATCTTGAAGCTTTCTTT. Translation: CASRFGHLEAFF.

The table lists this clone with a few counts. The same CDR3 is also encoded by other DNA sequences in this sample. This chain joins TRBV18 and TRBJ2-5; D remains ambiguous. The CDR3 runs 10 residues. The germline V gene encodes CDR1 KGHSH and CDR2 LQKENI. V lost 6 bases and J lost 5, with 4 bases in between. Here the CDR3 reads CASSGETQYF. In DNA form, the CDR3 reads TGTGCCAGCTCGGGGGAGACCCAGTACTTC. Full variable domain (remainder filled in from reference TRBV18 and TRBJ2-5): NAGVMQNPRHLVRRRGQEARLRCSPMKGHSHVYWYRQLPEEGLKFMVYLQKENIIDESGMPKERFSAEFPKEGPSILRIQQVVRGDSAAYFCASSGETQYFGPGTRLLVL.

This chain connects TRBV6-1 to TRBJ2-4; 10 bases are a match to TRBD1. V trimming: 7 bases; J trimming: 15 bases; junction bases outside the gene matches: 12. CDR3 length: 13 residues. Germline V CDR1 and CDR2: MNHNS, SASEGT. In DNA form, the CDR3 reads TGTGCCAGCACCAAACCGGGACAGGGGAGGATGTACTTC. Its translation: CASTKPGQGRMYF.

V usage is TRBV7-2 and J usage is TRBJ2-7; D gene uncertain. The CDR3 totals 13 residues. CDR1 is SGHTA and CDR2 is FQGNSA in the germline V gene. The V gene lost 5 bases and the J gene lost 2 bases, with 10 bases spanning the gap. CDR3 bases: TGTGCCAGCAGCCAAAGCGATGCCTACGAGCAGTACTTC. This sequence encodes CASSQSDAYEQYF.

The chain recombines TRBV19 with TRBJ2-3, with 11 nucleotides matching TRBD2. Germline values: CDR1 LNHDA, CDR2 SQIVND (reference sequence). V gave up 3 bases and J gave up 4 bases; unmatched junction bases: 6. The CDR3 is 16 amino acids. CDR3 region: CASSITSGSSADTQYF. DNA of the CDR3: TGTGCCAGTAGTATCACTAGCGGGAGTAGCGCAGATACGCAGTATTTT.

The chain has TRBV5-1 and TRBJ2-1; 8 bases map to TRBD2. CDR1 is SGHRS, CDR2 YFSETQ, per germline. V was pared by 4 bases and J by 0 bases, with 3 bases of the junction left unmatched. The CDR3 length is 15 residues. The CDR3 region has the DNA TGCGCCAGCAGCCGTGGACTAGCCTCCTACAATGAGCAGTTCTTC. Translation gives CASSRGLASYNEQFF.

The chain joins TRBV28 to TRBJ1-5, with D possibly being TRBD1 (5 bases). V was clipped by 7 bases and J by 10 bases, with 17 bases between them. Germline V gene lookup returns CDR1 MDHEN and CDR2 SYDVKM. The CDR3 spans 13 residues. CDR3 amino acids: CASTDRAINPQHF. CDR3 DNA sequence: TGTGCCAGCACCGACAGAGCAATCAATCCCCAGCATTTT.

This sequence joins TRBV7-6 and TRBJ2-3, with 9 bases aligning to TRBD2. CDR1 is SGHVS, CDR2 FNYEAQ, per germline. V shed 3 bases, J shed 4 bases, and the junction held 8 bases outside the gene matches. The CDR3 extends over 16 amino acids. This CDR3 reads CASSLISGSAADTQYF. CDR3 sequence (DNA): TGTGCCAGCAGCTTGATTAGCGGGAGTGCAGCAGATACGCAGTATTTT.